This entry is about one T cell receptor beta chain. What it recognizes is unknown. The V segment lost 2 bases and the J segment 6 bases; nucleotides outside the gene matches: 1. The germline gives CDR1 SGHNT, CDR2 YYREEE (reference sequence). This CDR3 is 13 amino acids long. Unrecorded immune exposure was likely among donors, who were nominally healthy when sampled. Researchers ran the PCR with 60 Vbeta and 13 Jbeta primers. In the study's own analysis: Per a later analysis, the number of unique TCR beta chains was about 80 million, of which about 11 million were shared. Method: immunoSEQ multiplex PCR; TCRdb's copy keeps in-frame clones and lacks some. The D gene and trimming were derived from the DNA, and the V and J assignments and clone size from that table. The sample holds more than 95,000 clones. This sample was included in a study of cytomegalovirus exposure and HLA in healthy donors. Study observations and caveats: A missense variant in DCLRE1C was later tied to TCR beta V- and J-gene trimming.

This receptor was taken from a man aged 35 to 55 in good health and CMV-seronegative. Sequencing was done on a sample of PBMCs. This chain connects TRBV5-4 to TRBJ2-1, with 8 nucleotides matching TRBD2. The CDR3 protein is CASSFGLANEQFF. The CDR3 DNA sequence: TGTGCCAGCAGCTTCGGACTAGCCAATGAGCAGTTCTTC.